This T cell receptor beta chain was recovered during a study of T cells in tuberculosis. Points from the study as a whole: The TCR-beta difference was not significant; alpha differences partly reflected length. Active tuberculosis TCR-alpha repertoires lay closer to GMM-specific TCRs than IGRA-negative controls, suggesting clonal expansion. Classification accuracy was 75% to 90% (AUROC 0.7 to 0.95) with the GMM-specific repertoire.

Libraries were prepared by immunoSEQ multiplex PCR; TCRdb keeps only in-frame clonotypes and omits some of them. This table holds about 30,000 clones, roughly 94% found once. Germline lookup yields CDR1 MDHEN and CDR2 SYDVKM. With 2 bases clipped from V and 4 bases from J, the junction kept 3 bases outside the gene matches. CDR3 length: 14 amino acids. Worth noting for this clone: Its antigen is not identified.

The chain uses TRBV28 and TRBJ2-7; 9 bases map to TRBD2. The TCR sequence derives from a donor aged 10-30 years with latent tuberculosis or without tuberculosis infection. Sequences were obtained from PBMCs. CDR3 residues: CASSLLAGRYEQYF. The CDR3 region has the DNA TGTGCCAGCAGTTTACTAGCGGGAAGATACGAGCAGTACTTC. Full variable domain (remainder filled in from reference TRBV28 and TRBJ2-7): DVKVTQSSRYLVKRTGEKVFLECVQDMDHENMFWYRQDPGLGLRLIYFSYDVKMKEKGDIPEGYSVSREKKERFSLILESASTNQTSMYLCASSLLAGRYEQYFGPGTRLTVT.